This T cell receptor (beta chain) was identified in a study of shared clonotypes between healthy human individuals. Method: immunoSEQ multiplex PCR; TCRdb's copy keeps in-frame clones and lacks some. This repertoire shows about 600,000 clones, around 95% found once; its top ten account for around 0.11%. Positively selected for CCR7, the CD45RO-negative cells used as naive CD8 cells excluded terminally differentiated effector memory CD45RA+ cells. The germline V gene encodes CDR1 SGHVS and CDR2 FQNEAQ. Trimming at V came to 5 bases and at J to 4 bases, leaving 13 bases not matched to a gene. This CDR3 is 16 amino acids long.

Material for sequencing was naive CD8+ T cells sorted from blood. The gene calls are TRBV7-8 and TRBJ2-7, with 8 nucleotides matching TRBD2. This receptor was taken from a woman in her twenties or thirties in good health. CDR3 nucleotides: TGTGCCAGCAGCCCGGGGAGTAGCGGGATCGATTACGAGCAGTACTTC. Translated: CASSPGSSGIDYEQYF.